The 10 T cell receptor beta chains in this list originate from one sample, sequenced in a study of CD8 T cells in ankylosing spondylitis. Study-level findings and limits: A motif of under 10 highly homologous TCR beta variants was seen as apparently characteristic of ankylosing spondylitis blood.

These TCRs are of unknown antigen specificity. One entry per CDR3 protein, called by TCRdb with MiXCR from the 5' RACE reads. The top ten clones hold about 19% of a sample with about 700,000 distinct CDR3 sequences, under 20% of them seen once. The sample consisted of blood, either unsorted or a sorted T cell fraction (not recorded which). The receptors were sampled from a male donor with ankylosing spondylitis.

There are many counts of this clonotype. The rearrangement links TRBV28 to TRBJ2-1; possibly TRBD2 for D (6 bases). V was clipped by 8 bases and J by 4 bases, with 12 bases between them. The CDR3 sequence is 13 residues long. The germline gives CDR1 MDHEN, CDR2 SYDVKM. The CDR3 loop is CASLRDSYNEQFF. The CDR3 DNA sequence: TGTGCCAGCCTACGGGACTCTTACAATGAGCAGTTCTTC.

The rearrangement uses TRBV12-3 or TRBV12-4 and TRBJ1-5; possible D gene TRBD1, 6 bases. V lost 11 bases and J 6 bases, leaving 14 bases between the germline ends. This CDR3 has 12 amino acids. Here the CDR3 reads CASGQGFQPQHF. CDR3 DNA: TGTGCCTCCGGCCAGGGGTTTCAGCCCCAGCATTTT.

The chain has TRBV15 and TRBJ2-3; 9 positions agree with TRBD1. The ends lost 5 bases at V and 7 bases at J; junction bases unmatched: 7. The CDR3 length is 14 residues. The germline V gene encodes CDR1 LNHNV and CDR2 YYDKDF (reference sequence). CDR3 nucleotide sequence: TGTGCCACCAGCGGGCCGGACAGGGGAAATACGCAGTATTTT. Its protein is CATSGPDRGNTQYF.

The chain uses TRBV4-1 and TRBJ2-7, with D possibly being TRBD1 or TRBD2 (5 bases each). The germline V and J ends were trimmed by 8 bases and 0 bases, with 11 bases remaining between them. The germline V gene encodes CDR1 MGHRA and CDR2 YSYEKL. The length of the CDR3 is 13 residues. The DNA for the CDR3 is TGCGCCAGCGGGACGGACGTCTCCTACGAGCAGTACTTC. Encoded protein: CASGTDVSYEQYF.

The chain combines TRBV20-1 with TRBJ2-1; D is possibly TRBD1 or TRBD2 (5 bases each). The CDR3 spans 12 residues. CDR1 DFQATT and CDR2 SNEGSKA come from the germline V gene (reference sequence). Trimming took 6 bases from V and 6 from J, leaving 12 bases between them. The CDR3 region is CSAGTSINEQFF. The CDR3 region has the DNA TGCAGTGCCGGGACGTCCATCAATGAGCAGTTCTTC.

This clonotype was observed a few times. The V and J genes are TRBV3-1 and TRBJ2-7, with 7 positions matching TRBD2. The CDR3 has 15 amino acids. Germline assignment: CDR1 LGHDT and CDR2 YNNKEL (reference sequence). The V and J ends lost 1 base and 1 base, in that order; junction bases with no gene match: 4. CDR3 protein: CASSQGDSGSYEQYF. The CDR3 bases are TGTGCCAGCAGCCAAGGGGATAGCGGGTCCTACGAGCAGTACTTC.

The J gene is TRBJ1-1, the V gene TRBV4-1; no reliable D call. V was clipped by 2 bases and J by 1 base, with 5 bases between them. CDR3 length equals 13 residues. The germline CDR1 and CDR2 sequences are MGHRA and YSYEKL. CDR3 loop: CASSQSENTEAFF. The CDR3 DNA reads TGCGCCAGCAGCCAAAGCGAGAACACTGAAGCTTTCTTT.

The rearrangement uses TRBV5-5 and TRBJ2-5, with 13 bases aligning to TRBD2. J gave up 7 bases and V 3 bases, and 12 bases lay outside the gene matches. Germline V gene sequence: CDR1 SGHKS, CDR2 YYEKEE (reference sequence). The CDR3 sequence is 17 residues long. The CDR3 protein is CASSSTSGTSGIGTQYF. The CDR3 DNA reads TGTGCCAGCAGCTCGACCTCCGGGACTAGCGGGATTGGGACCCAGTACTTC.

This clonotype was seen ten or more times. V and J are TRBV12-3 or TRBV12-4 and TRBJ1-1; D remains ambiguous. This CDR3 is 14 amino acids long. The V end lost 7 bases, the J end lost 5 bases, and 17 bases lay between the germline ends. The CDR3 bases are TGTGCCAGCAAACCAGGCTCGGGTGGGACTGAAGCTTTCTTT. As protein: CASKPGSGGTEAFF.

The chain couples TRBV19 to TRBJ1-2; no reliable D call. This CDR3 has 15 amino acids. V shed 3 bases and J shed 2 bases, with 13 bases lying between them. The V gene's germline CDR1 is LNHDA and CDR2 SQIVND (reference sequence). The CDR3 DNA reads TGTGCCAGTAGTATTGGAGGGCTCACCAACTATGGCTACACCTTC. Its translation: CASSIGGLTNYGYTF.